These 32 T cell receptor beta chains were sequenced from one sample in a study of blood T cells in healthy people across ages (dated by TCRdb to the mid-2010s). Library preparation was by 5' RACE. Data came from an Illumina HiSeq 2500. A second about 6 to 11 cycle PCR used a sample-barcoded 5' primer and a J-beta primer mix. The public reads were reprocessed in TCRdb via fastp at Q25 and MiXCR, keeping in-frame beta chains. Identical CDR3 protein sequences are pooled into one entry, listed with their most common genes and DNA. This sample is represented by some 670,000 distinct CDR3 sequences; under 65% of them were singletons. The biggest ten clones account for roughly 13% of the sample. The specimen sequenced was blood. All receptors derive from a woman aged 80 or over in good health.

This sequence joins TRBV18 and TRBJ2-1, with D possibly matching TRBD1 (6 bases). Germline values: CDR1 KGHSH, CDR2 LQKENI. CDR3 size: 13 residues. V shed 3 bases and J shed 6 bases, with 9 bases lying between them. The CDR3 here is CASSPKTGNEQFF. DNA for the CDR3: TGTGCCAGCTCACCTAAGACAGGCAATGAGCAGTTCTTC.

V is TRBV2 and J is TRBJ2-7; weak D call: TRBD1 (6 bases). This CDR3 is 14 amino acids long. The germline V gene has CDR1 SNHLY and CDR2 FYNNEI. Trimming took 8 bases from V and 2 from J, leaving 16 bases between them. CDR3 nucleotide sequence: TGTGCCAGCTCCCCGGACAGTGCCACCTACGAGCAGTACTTC. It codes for CASSPDSATYEQYF. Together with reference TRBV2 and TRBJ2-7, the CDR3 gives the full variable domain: EPEVTQTPSHQVTQMGQEVILRCVPISNHLYFYWYRQILGQKVEFLVSFYNNEISEKSEIFDDQFSVERPDGSNFTLKIRSTKLEDSAMYFCASSPDSATYEQYFGPGTRLTVT.

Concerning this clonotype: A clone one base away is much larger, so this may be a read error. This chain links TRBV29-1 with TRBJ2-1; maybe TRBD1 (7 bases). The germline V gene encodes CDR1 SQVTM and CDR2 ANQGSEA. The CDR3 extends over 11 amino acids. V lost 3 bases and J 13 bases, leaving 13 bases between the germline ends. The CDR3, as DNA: TGCAGCGTTGACAGGGGGGAGACCCAGTTCTTC. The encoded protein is CSVDRGETQFF.

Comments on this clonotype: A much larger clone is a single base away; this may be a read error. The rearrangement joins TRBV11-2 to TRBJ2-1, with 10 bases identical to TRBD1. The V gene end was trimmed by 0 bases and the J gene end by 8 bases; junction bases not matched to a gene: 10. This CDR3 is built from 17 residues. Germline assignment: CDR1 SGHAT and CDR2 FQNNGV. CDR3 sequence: CASSLDVGDRGFDEQFF. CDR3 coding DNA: TGTGCCAGCAGCTTAGACGTGGGGGACAGGGGTTTCGATGAGCAGTTCTTC.

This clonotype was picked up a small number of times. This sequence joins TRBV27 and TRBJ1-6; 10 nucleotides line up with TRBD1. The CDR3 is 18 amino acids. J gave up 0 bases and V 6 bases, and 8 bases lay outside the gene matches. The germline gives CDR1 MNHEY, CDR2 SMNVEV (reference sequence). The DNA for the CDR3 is TGTGCCAGCAGGAGGACAGGGGGACCTTTCTCCTATAATTCACCCCTCCACTTT. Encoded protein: CASRRTGGPFSYNSPLHF.

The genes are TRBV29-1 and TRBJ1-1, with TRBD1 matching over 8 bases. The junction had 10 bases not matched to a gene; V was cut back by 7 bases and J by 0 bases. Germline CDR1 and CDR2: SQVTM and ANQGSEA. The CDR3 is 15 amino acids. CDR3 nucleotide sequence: TGCAGCGCCGTGGGACAGGCCGTCTTGAACACTGAAGCTTTCTTT. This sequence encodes CSAVGQAVLNTEAFF.

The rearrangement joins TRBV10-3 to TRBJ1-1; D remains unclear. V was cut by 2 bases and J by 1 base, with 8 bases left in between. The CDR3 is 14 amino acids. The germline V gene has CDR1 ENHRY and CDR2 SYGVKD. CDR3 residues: CAISEPDGNTEAFF. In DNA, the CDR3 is TGTGCCATCAGTGAGCCGGACGGGAACACTGAAGCTTTCTTT.

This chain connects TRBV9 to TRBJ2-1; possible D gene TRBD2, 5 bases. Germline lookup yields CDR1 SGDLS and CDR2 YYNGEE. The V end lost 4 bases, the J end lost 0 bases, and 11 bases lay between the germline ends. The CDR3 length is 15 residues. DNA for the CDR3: TGTGCCAGCAGCCCCGAAGGGAGCTCCTACAATGAGCAGTTCTTC. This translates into CASSPEGSSYNEQFF.

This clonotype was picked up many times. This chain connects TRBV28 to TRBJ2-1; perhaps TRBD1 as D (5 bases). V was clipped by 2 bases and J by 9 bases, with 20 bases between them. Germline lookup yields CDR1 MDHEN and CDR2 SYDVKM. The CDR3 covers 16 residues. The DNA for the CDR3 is TGTGCCAGCAGTTTAAAGAGGTGGGGCCAGAATGGTGAGCAGTTCTTC. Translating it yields CASSLKRWGQNGEQFF.

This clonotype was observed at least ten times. CDR3: CASSLAGISYEQYF. CDR3 nucleotides: TGTGCCAGCAGCTTGGCGGGAATCTCCTACGAGCAGTACTTC. The V gene is TRBV7-9, the J gene TRBJ2-7, with TRBD2 as a possible D gene (6 bases). Deletions cut 3 bases from V and 0 bases from J, with 9 bases between. This CDR3 is built from 14 residues. The V gene's germline CDR1 is SEHNR and CDR2 FQNEAQ (reference sequence).

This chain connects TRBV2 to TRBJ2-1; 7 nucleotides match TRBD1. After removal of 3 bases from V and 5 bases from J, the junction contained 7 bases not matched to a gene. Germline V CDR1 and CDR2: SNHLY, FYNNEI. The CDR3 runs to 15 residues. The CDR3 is CASSDRGLGHNEQFF. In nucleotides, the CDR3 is TGTGCCAGCAGTGATAGGGGGCTGGGGCACAATGAGCAGTTCTTC.

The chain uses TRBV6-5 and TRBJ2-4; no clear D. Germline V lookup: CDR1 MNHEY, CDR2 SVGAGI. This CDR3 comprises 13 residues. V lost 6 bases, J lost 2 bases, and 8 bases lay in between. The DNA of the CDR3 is TGTGCCAGCAGGGAGATCACCAAAAACATTCAGTACTTC. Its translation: CASREITKNIQYF.

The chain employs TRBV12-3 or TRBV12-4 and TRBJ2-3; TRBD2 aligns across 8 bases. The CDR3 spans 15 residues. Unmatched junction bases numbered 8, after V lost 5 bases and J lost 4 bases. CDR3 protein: CASSAEGAGADTQYF. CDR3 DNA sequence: TGTGCCAGCAGTGCAGAAGGAGCGGGAGCAGATACGCAGTATTTT.

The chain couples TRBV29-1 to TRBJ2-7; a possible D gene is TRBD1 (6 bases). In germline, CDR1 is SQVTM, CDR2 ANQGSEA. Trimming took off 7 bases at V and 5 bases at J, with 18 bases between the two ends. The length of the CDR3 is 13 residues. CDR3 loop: CSGGQGMLNEQYF. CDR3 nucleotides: TGCAGCGGGGGCCAGGGGATGTTGAACGAGCAGTACTTC.

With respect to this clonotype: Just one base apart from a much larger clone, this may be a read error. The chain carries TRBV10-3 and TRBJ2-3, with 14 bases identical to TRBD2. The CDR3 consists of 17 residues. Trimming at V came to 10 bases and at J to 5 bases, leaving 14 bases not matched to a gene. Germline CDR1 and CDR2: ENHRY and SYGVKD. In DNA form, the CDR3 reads TGTGCCAGCCTCCCGGGACTAGCGGGAGTGTTGGGAGATACGCAGTATTTT. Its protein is CASLPGLAGVLGDTQYF.

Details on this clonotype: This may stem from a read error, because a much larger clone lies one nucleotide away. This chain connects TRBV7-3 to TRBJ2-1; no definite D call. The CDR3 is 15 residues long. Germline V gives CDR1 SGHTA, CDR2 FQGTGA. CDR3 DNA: TGTGCCGGCAGCGTAACTTCCGCCGGGTACAATGAGCAGTTCTTC. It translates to CAGSVTSAGYNEQFF.

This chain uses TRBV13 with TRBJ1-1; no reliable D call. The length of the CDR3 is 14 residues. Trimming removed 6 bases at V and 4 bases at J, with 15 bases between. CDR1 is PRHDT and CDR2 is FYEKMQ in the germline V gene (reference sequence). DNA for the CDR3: TGTGCCAGCAGAGAGGGCAGACTGATCACTGAAGCTTTCTTT. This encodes CASREGRLITEAFF.

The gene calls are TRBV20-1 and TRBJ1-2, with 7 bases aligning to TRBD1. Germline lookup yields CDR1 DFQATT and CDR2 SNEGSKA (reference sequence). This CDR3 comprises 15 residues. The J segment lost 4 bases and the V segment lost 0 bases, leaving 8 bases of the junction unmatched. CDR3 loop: CSARDLKGAGYGYTF. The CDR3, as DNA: TGCAGTGCTAGAGATCTCAAGGGGGCGGGCTATGGCTACACCTTC.

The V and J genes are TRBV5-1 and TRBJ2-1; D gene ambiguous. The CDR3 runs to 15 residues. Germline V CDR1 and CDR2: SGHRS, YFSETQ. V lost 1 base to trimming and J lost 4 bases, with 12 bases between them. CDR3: CASSLTVAGYNEQFF. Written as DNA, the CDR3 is TGCGCCAGCAGCTTGACGGTAGCTGGGTACAATGAGCAGTTCTTC.

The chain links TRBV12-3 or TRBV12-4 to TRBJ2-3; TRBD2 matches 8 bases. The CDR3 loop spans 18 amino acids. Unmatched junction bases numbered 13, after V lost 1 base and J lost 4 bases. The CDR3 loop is CASSLGDFGGAKPDTQYF. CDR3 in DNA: TGTGCCAGCAGTTTAGGAGACTTCGGGGGGGCGAAGCCAGATACGCAGTATTTT.

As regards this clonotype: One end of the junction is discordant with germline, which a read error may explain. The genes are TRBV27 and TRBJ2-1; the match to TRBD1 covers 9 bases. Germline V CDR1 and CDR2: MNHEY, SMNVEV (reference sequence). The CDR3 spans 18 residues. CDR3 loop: CASSLSLPGQGRYNERFF. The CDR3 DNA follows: TGTGCCAGCAGTTTAAGTCTCCCGGGACAGGGTCGCTACAATGAGCGGTTCTTC.

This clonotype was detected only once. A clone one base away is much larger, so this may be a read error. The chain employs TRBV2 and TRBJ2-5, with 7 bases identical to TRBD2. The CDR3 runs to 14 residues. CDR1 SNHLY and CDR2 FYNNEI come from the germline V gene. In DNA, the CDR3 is TGTGCCAGCAGTGAAGCTGGACTAGATGAGAGCCAGTACTTC. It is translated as CASSEAGLDESQYF.

The CDR3 here is CASSDHRGENYGYTF. CDR3 in DNA: TGTGCCAGCAGTGACCACAGGGGAGAGAACTATGGCTACACCTTC. This chain links TRBV2 with TRBJ1-2; 7 positions match TRBD1. In germline, CDR1 is SNHLY, CDR2 FYNNEI. The CDR3 length is 15 residues. V was clipped by 3 bases and J by 2 bases; unmatched bases: 6.

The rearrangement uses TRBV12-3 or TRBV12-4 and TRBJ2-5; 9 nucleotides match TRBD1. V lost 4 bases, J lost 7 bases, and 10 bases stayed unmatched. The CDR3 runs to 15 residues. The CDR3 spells CASSSRTGAPTTQYF. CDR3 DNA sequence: TGTGCCAGCAGTTCCCGGACAGGGGCGCCAACGACCCAGTACTTC.

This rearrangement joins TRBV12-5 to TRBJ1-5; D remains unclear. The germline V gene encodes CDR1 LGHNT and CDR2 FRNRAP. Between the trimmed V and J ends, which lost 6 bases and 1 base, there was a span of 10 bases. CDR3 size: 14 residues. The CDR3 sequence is CASGLDRSNQPQHF. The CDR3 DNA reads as TGTGCTAGTGGCCTCGACCGAAGCAATCAGCCCCAGCATTTT.

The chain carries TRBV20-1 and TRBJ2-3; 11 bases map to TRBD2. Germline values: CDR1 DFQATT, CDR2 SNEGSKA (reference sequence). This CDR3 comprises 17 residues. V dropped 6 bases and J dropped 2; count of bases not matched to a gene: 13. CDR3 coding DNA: TGCAGTGCCTTTCCCTCGACTAGCGGGGCCCCCACAGATACGCAGTATTTT. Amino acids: CSAFPSTSGAPTDTQYF.

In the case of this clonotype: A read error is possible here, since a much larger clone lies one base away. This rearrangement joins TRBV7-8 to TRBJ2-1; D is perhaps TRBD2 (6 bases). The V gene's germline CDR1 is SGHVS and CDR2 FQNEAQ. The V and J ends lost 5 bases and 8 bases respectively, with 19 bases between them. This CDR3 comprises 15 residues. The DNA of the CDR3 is TGTGCCAGCAGCCACCAGGACTATCGAGGTGATGAGCAGTTCTTC. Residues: CASSHQDYRGDEQFF.

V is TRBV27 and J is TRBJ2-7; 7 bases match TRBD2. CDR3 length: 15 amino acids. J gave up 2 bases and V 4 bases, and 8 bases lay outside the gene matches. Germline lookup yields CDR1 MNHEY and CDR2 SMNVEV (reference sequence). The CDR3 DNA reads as TGTGCCAGCAGTTGGGGTGCGGGGGAAACCTACGAGCAGTACTTC. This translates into CASSWGAGETYEQYF.

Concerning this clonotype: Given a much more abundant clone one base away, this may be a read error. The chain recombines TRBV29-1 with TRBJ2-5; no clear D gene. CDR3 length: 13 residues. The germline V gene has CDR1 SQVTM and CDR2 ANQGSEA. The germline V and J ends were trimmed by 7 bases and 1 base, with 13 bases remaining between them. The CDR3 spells CSGRRSFQETQYF. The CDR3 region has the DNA TGCAGCGGCCGTCGGTCCTTCCAAGAGACCCAGTACTTC.

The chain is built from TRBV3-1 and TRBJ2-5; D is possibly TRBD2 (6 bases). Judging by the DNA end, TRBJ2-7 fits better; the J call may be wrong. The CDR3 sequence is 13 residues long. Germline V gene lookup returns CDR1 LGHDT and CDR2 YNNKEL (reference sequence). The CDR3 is CASSQAGVDEQYF. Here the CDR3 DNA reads TGTGCCAGCAGCCAAGCGGGAGTCGACGAGCAGTACTTC.

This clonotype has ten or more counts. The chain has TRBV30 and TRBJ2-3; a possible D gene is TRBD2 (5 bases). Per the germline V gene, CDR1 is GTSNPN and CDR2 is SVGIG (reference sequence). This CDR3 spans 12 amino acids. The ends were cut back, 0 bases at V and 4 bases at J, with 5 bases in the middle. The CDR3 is CAWSVGADTQYF. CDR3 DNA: TGTGCCTGGAGTGTGGGAGCAGATACGCAGTATTTT.

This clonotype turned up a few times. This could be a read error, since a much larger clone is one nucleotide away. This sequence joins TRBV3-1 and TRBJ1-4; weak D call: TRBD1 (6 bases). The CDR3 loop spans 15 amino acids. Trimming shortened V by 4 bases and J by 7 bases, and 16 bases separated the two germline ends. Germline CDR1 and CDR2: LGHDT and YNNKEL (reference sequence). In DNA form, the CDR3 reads TGTGCCAGCAGCCTCCGCGCACAGGGTAGTGAAAAACTGTTTTTT. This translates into CASSLRAQGSEKLFF.